This TCR beta chain was recorded in a study of shared clonotypes between healthy human individuals. This CDR3 comprises 14 residues. V was pared by 6 bases and J by 10 bases, with 13 bases of the junction left unmatched. CDR1 and CDR2 (germline): MNHEY, SVGAGI. Libraries were prepared by immunoSEQ multiplex PCR; TCRdb keeps only in-frame clonotypes and omits some of them. The data contain about 710,000 clones, over 60% of them singletons. The sequence was collected from a woman in her twenties or thirties in good health. The chain employs TRBV6-5 and TRBJ2-3, with 7 bases that match TRBD2. The specimen was memory CD4+ T cells sorted from blood. Subset specified: CD45RA-negative fraction. CDR3 amino acids: CASRPGTNLGSQYF. The CDR3 DNA reads as TGTGCCAGCAGGCCTGGGACTAACCTGGGTTCGCAGTATTTT.